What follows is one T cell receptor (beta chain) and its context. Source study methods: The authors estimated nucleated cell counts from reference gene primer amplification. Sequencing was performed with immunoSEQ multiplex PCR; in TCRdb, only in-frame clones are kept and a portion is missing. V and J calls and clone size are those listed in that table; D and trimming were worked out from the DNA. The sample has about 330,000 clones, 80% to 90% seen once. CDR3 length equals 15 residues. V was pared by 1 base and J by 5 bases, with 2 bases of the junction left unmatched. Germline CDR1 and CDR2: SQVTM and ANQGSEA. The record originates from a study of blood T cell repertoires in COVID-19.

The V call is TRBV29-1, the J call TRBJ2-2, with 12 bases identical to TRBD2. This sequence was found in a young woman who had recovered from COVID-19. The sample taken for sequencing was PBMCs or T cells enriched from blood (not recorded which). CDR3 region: CSVEASGGATGELFF. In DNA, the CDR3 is TGCAGCGTTGAAGCTAGCGGGGGGGCTACCGGGGAGCTGTTTTTT.